This T cell receptor beta chain was identified in a study of regulatory T cells in long-lasting Graves disease. In building TCR beta libraries, iRepertoire HTBI primers were used together with Arm-PCR of CDR3 regions. A single record per CDR3 protein comes from TCRdb applying MiXCR to the multiplex PCR reads. The data contain about 620,000 distinct CDR3 sequences, approximately 15% of them singletons. The CDR3 loop spans 14 amino acids. Germline values: CDR1 MNHEY, CDR2 SMNVEV (reference sequence). Losses at the gene ends were 5 bases for V and 3 bases for J; bases not matched to a gene: 7. This clonotype was observed a handful of times. As for time point: newly diagnosed GD, antithyroid drugs for less than 3 months. The TCR library was prepared using RNA isolated from PBMCs. These sequences were also reported in another study, on T cells in Graves' hyperthyroidism and ophthalmopathy.

Sequenced here: peripheral blood mononuclear cells (PBMCs), sampled at new diagnosis, from a patient treated with antithyroid drugs. This chain connects TRBV27 to TRBJ2-7, with 7 bases lining up with TRBD1. The clonotype comes from a woman aged 25 to 45 with Graves disease. The CDR3 here is CASSIKGAYYEQYF. CDR3 nucleotides: TGTGCCAGCAGTATAAAGGGGGCATACTACGAGCAGTACTTC.